This entry lists 29 T cell receptor beta chains sequenced from one sample in a study of cytomegalovirus exposure and HLA in healthy donors. Use of 60 Vbeta and 13 Jbeta primers characterized the PCR. Assay used: immunoSEQ multiplex PCR; TCRdb lists only in-frame clones, some missing. The repertoire has roughly 150,000 clones, approximately 77% of them found once; the top ten carry over 2%. What was sequenced was PBMCs. The receptor set was obtained from a man aged 25-40 years in good health and CMV-seronegative.

The chain joins TRBV29-1 to TRBJ1-1; a weak D match, TRBD1 (5 bases). The CDR3 has 13 residues. Germline V CDR1 and CDR2: SQVTM, ANQGSEA. Deletions cut 5 bases from V and 4 bases from J, with 14 bases between. CDR3 coding DNA: TGCAGCGTTATATGGGGGGGAGGCACTGAAGCTTTCTTT. Residues: CSVIWGGGTEAFF.

The table lists this clone with a few counts. This chain uses TRBV2 with TRBJ2-7; 10 bases match TRBD1. J was trimmed by 6 bases and V by 6 bases; bases with no gene match: 11. The length of the CDR3 is 15 residues. Germline V lookup: CDR1 SNHLY, CDR2 FYNNEI. CDR3: CASSLVGTGVGEQYF. CDR3 nucleotide sequence: TGTGCCAGCAGCCTTGTCGGGACAGGGGTTGGCGAGCAGTACTTC.

The rearrangement uses TRBV19 and TRBJ1-2; D gene ambiguous. The CDR3 covers 16 residues. Germline V lookup: CDR1 LNHDA, CDR2 SQIVND (reference sequence). Trimming stripped 0 bases from V and 4 bases from J, with 15 bases between. CDR3 sequence: CASSIDLGTNRYGYTF. CDR3 DNA: TGTGCCAGTAGTATAGATCTAGGCACCAACCGCTATGGCTACACCTTC.

Remarks on this clone: Its ends do not fully match the called genes, so a read error is possible. The chain recombines TRBV7-3 with TRBJ2-7; D is perhaps TRBD2 (6 bases). Germline-derived CDR1 and CDR2 are SGHTA and FQGTGA. The CDR3 is 15 residues long. The CDR3 sequence: CASSITGTRRYEQYF. CDR3 bases: TGTGCCAGCAGCATAACCGGGACTCGAAGATACGAGCAGTACTTC.

This clone appeared a few times. The chain carries TRBV7-2 and TRBJ1-5, with D uncertain. Per germline, CDR1 SGHTA and CDR2 FQGNSA. There are 14 residues in the CDR3. V dropped 5 bases and J dropped 2 bases, with 10 bases sitting between them. As DNA, the CDR3 is TGTGCCAGCAGCCGGGTAGCCGGCAATCAGCCCCAGCATTTT. Translating it yields CASSRVAGNQPQHF. Variable domain in full (rest from reference TRBV7-2 and TRBJ1-5): GAGVSQSPSNKVTEKGKDVELRCDPISGHTALYWYRQSLGQGLEFLIYFQGNSAPDKSGLPSDRFSAERTGGSVSTLTIQRTQQEDSAVYLCASSRVAGNQPQHFGDGTRLSIL.

This clone was observed a few times. The V call is TRBV5-6, the J call TRBJ2-4, with 12 bases fitting TRBD2. V lost 4 bases, J lost 6 bases, and 11 bases stayed unmatched. This CDR3 is 17 amino acids long. CDR1 and CDR2 (germline): SGHDT, YYEEEE. The CDR3 DNA reads TGTGCCAGCAGCGACGTGCTAGCGGGAGGGCAACGAAACATTCAGTACTTC. The encoded protein is CASSDVLAGGQRNIQYF.

V and J are TRBV7-9 and TRBJ2-1; TRBD2 matches 12 bases. CDR1 and CDR2 (germline): SEHNR, FQNEAQ (reference sequence). Trimming cost V 0 bases and J 7 bases; bases outside gene matches: 4. The CDR3 has 16 residues. The CDR3 reads CASSLAGLAGQNEQFF. The CDR3 DNA reads as TGTGCCAGCAGCTTAGCGGGACTAGCGGGCCAAAATGAGCAGTTCTTC.

The V call is TRBV5-1, the J call TRBJ2-7; D is unresolved. This CDR3 has 15 residues. With 4 bases removed from V and 2 bases from J, the gap between germline ends came to 16 bases. Germline CDR1 and CDR2: SGHRS and YFSETQ. Here the CDR3 reads CASSHPQAGAYEQYF. Here the CDR3 DNA reads TGCGCCAGCAGCCACCCTCAGGCCGGTGCCTACGAGCAGTACTTC.

This chain connects TRBV2 to TRBJ2-1; D is possibly TRBD2 (6 bases). In germline, CDR1 is SNHLY, CDR2 FYNNEI. Trimming removed 6 bases at V and 2 bases at J, with 14 bases between. CDR3 length: 15 amino acids. The CDR3: CASRREASTYNEQFF. CDR3 sequence (DNA): TGTGCCAGCAGGAGGGAGGCCTCCACCTACAATGAGCAGTTCTTC.

V and J are TRBV28 and TRBJ2-1; 12 bases are a match to TRBD2. The CDR3 is made up of 15 amino acids. CDR1 MDHEN and CDR2 SYDVKM come from the germline V gene. With V trimmed by 9 bases and J by 3 bases, 6 bases remained unmatched. CDR3 loop: CASCRTSGNYNEQFF. CDR3 sequence (DNA): TGTGCCAGTTGCCGGACTAGCGGGAACTACAATGAGCAGTTCTTC.

The chain joins TRBV9 to TRBJ2-4, with 11 positions matching TRBD2. The junction had 18 bases not matched to a gene; V was cut back by 0 bases and J by 1 base. This CDR3 contains 22 residues. The germline CDR1 and CDR2 sequences are SGDLS and YYNGEE. The CDR3 is CASSVVKGGGLAVLGAKNIQYF. The CDR3 DNA follows: TGTGCCAGCAGCGTAGTAAAGGGCGGGGGACTAGCGGTTTTAGGGGCCAAAAACATTCAGTACTTC.

The chain joins TRBV7-9 to TRBJ1-2; 8 positions agree with TRBD1. CDR3 length: 18 amino acids. Looked up from germline, CDR1 is SEHNR and CDR2 is FQNEAQ (reference sequence). V gave up 3 bases and J gave up 1 base; unmatched junction bases: 13. CDR3 loop: CASSFTSSGTGDNYGYTF. In nucleotides, the CDR3 is TGTGCCAGCAGCTTTACTTCTTCCGGGACAGGAGATAACTATGGCTACACCTTC.

In its sample, this clone was seen a few times. The rearrangement uses TRBV4-2 and TRBJ1-2, with D unresolved. Germline V CDR1 and CDR2: LGHNA, YNFKEQ. This CDR3 is 14 amino acids long. V dropped 0 bases and J dropped 5 bases, with 10 bases sitting between them. CDR3 in amino acids: CASSQDRTEYGYTF. The DNA for the CDR3 is TGTGCCAGCAGCCAAGATAGAACTGAGTATGGCTACACCTTC.

This clone appeared a few times. The chain links TRBV5-1 to TRBJ2-3; the D gene is possibly TRBD2 (6 bases). CDR3 length: 16 amino acids. In germline, CDR1 is SGHRS, CDR2 YFSETQ. V shed 4 bases and J shed 0 bases, with 15 bases lying between them. In DNA, the CDR3 is TGCGCCAGCAGCCCCGGGGGATGGAGTAGCACAGATACGCAGTATTTT. It yields the protein CASSPGGWSSTDTQYF. The variable domain in full, with the rest retrieved from reference TRBV5-1 and TRBJ2-3, is KAGVTQTPRYLIKTRGQQVTLSCSPISGHRSVSWYQQTPGQGLQFLFEYFSETQRNKGNFPGRFSGRQFSNSRSEMNVSTLELGDSALYLCASSPGGWSSTDTQYFGPGTRLTVL.

This chain links TRBV6-5 with TRBJ1-5; perhaps TRBD1 as D (6 bases). Per the germline V gene, CDR1 is MNHEY and CDR2 is SVGAGI. The CDR3 extends over 15 amino acids. V was shortened by 2 bases and J by 7 bases, with 15 bases between the two germline ends. The CDR3 spells CASSYAGGGGQPQHF. CDR3 nucleotide sequence: TGTGCCAGCAGTTACGCTGGGGGCGGCGGGCAGCCCCAGCATTTT.

The J gene is TRBJ2-7, the V gene TRBV30; no clear D gene. Deletions cut 1 base from V and 3 bases from J, with 4 bases between. Germline V gene data show CDR1 as GTSNPN and CDR2 as SVGIG (reference sequence). The CDR3 is 11 amino acids. As DNA, the CDR3 is TGTGCCTGGAGTGCAAACTACGAGCAGTACTTC. Amino acids: CAWSANYEQYF.

V gene TRBV11-3 combines with J gene TRBJ2-2; D is possibly TRBD1 (5 bases). The CDR3 has 16 residues. Germline V gives CDR1 SGHNT, CDR2 YENEEA. V lost 5 bases and J 2 bases, leaving 15 bases between the germline ends. The CDR3 protein is CASSARGDRNTGELFF. The CDR3 DNA is TGTGCCAGCAGCGCTAGGGGCGACAGAAACACCGGGGAGCTGTTTTTT.

V and J are TRBV5-1 and TRBJ2-5, with a possible D match to TRBD2 (6 bases). The CDR3 covers 14 residues. Trimming stripped 5 bases from V and 1 base from J, with 12 bases between. CDR1 and CDR2 (germline): SGHRS, YFSETQ. DNA of the CDR3: TGCGCCAGCAGTCACCGGGGGTCCCAAGAGACCCAGTACTTC. This gives the protein CASSHRGSQETQYF.

The CDR3 protein is CASTRDRDGGYTF. The CDR3 DNA is TGCGCCAGCACCCGGGACAGGGATGGCGGCTACACCTTC. This sequence joins TRBV5-1 and TRBJ1-2, with TRBD1 identical over 9 bases. This CDR3 has 13 residues. Germline CDR1 is SGHRS and CDR2 is YFSETQ. Trimming at V came to 6 bases and at J to 8 bases, leaving 8 bases not matched to a gene.

In its sample, this clone was seen a few times. Other DNA sequences in this sample translate to the same CDR3. This chain connects TRBV5-1 to TRBJ2-7; D gene uncertain. V was clipped by 4 bases and J by 4 bases, with 6 bases between them. Germline V gene data show CDR1 as SGHRS and CDR2 as YFSETQ. CDR3 length equals 11 residues. CDR3 region: CASSPGYEQYF. CDR3 nucleotide sequence: TGCGCCAGCAGCCCCGGTTACGAGCAGTACTTC. The complete variable domain, with remaining parts taken from reference TRBV5-1 and TRBJ2-7, reads KAGVTQTPRYLIKTRGQQVTLSCSPISGHRSVSWYQQTPGQGLQFLFEYFSETQRNKGNFPGRFSGRQFSNSRSEMNVSTLELGDSALYLCASSPGYEQYFGPGTRLTVT.

The chain links TRBV10-3 to TRBJ1-1; perhaps TRBD1 as D (6 bases). Germline V lookup: CDR1 ENHRY, CDR2 SYGVKD. Trimming stripped 1 base from V and 4 bases from J, with 10 bases between. This CDR3 comprises 14 residues. CDR3 protein: CAISEYSRGTEAFF. In DNA, the CDR3 is TGTGCCATCAGTGAGTATAGCAGGGGCACTGAAGCTTTCTTT.

This chain links TRBV30 with TRBJ2-7, with 7 nucleotides matching TRBD1. Germline V lookup: CDR1 GTSNPN, CDR2 SVGIG (reference sequence). This CDR3 contains 13 residues. Germline trimming cut 5 bases from V and 7 bases from J; bases unmatched to any gene: 11. The CDR3 here is CAWGGQTRKEQYF. In DNA form, the CDR3 reads TGTGCCTGGGGGGGACAGACCCGAAAGGAGCAGTACTTC.

This sequence joins TRBV27 and TRBJ1-1, with D perhaps matching TRBD1 (6 bases). CDR1 and CDR2 from the germline V gene are MNHEY and SMNVEV (reference sequence). Trimming removed 1 base from V and 1 base from J, with 16 bases in between. The CDR3 spans 17 residues. The CDR3: CASSLYTDPDRNTEAFF. Written as DNA, the CDR3 is TGTGCCAGCAGTTTATACACTGATCCGGACAGGAACACTGAAGCTTTCTTT.

This chain links TRBV7-2 with TRBJ1-4, with 10 bases identical to TRBD1. Germline-derived CDR1 and CDR2 are SGHTA and FQGNSA. With 5 bases clipped from V and 7 bases from J, the junction kept 7 bases outside the gene matches. The CDR3 is made up of 15 amino acids. Here the CDR3 reads CASSPTTGGLEKLFF. The CDR3 DNA is TGTGCCAGCAGCCCAACGACAGGGGGCCTTGAAAAACTGTTTTTT.

This sequence joins TRBV7-3 and TRBJ2-1, with D uncertain. Germline lookup yields CDR1 SGHTA and CDR2 FQGTGA. Trimming took 4 bases from V and 8 from J, leaving 12 bases between them. This CDR3 has 13 amino acids. In DNA form, the CDR3 reads TGTGCCAGCAGCTCGCGCGTCGTAGATGAGCAGTTCTTC. Its protein is CASSSRVVDEQFF.

Turning to this clone: This specimen includes other DNA sequences encoding the same CDR3. The chain couples TRBV30 to TRBJ2-3; 8 nucleotides line up with TRBD1. The V gene end was trimmed by 5 bases and the J gene end by 1 base; junction bases not matched to a gene: 5. Germline CDR1 is GTSNPN and CDR2 is SVGIG (reference sequence). The CDR3 has 14 amino acids. CDR3 sequence: CAWSGQGGTDTQYF. The CDR3 DNA reads TGTGCCTGGTCAGGACAGGGAGGCACAGATACGCAGTATTTT.

This clone was counted once. The chain couples TRBV6-5 to TRBJ2-7, with 8 positions matching TRBD2. The CDR3 is 15 amino acids. CDR1 is MNHEY, CDR2 SVGAGI, per germline. V was clipped by 6 bases and J by 2 bases; unmatched bases: 9. The chain's CDR3 is CASSPWGREAYEQYF. The CDR3 DNA sequence: TGTGCCAGCAGCCCATGGGGGCGGGAGGCCTACGAGCAGTACTTC.

The rearrangement joins TRBV5-1 to TRBJ2-1; 10 bases are shared with TRBD2. The CDR3 sequence is 18 residues long. The V and J ends lost 4 bases and 1 base, in that order; junction bases with no gene match: 11. The germline CDR1 and CDR2 sequences are SGHRS and YFSETQ. This CDR3 is CASSPAPSGRLSYNEQFF. The CDR3 DNA reads as TGCGCCAGCAGCCCCGCCCCTAGCGGGAGATTATCCTACAATGAGCAGTTCTTC.

The rearrangement uses TRBV4-1 and TRBJ2-1; D is unresolved. V was clipped by 2 bases and J by 5 bases, with 10 bases between them. Germline CDR1 reads MGHRA; CDR2 reads YSYEKL. This CDR3 spans 14 amino acids. The CDR3 bases are TGCGCCAGCAGCCAATACTTCACGAACAATGAGCAGTTCTTC. Amino acid sequence: CASSQYFTNNEQFF.